The 22 T cell receptor beta chains presented below share a single source sample, sequenced in a study of CD8+ T cells in alopecia areata. Stated treatment: oral pan-JAK inhibitor, 5-10 mg twice daily. Sequencing templates came from extracted RNA that was reverse transcribed into cDNA. This table comes from immunoSEQ multiplex PCR, and its TCRdb copy is limited to in-frame clones, with some not included. The profile covers under 200,000 clones, with roughly 60% appearing a single time and about 14% taken by the ten largest. This specimen consisted of CD4+ T cells sorted from blood, obtained at week 24, from a patient treated with tofacitinib. Receptor source: a human donor with alopecia areata.

The rearrangement uses TRBV29-1 and TRBJ2-1, with 16 bases aligning to TRBD2. Germline V gene sequence: CDR1 SQVTM, CDR2 ANQGSEA. The CDR3 is 15 amino acids. The trim removed 7 bases at V and 8 bases at J, leaving 8 bases unmatched. CDR3 residues: CSGSAGTSGGDEQFF. In nucleotides, the CDR3 is TGCAGCGGCAGCGCCGGGACTAGCGGGGGGGATGAGCAGTTCTTC.

This clone was seen just once. The V call is TRBV29-1, the J call TRBJ2-5; 7 bases align to TRBD2. Looked up from germline, CDR1 is SQVTM and CDR2 is ANQGSEA. CDR3 length: 15 residues. With 0 bases clipped from V and 1 base from J, the junction kept 5 bases outside the gene matches. The CDR3 DNA is TGCAGCGTTGAAGATCTGGGAGGGACCCAAGAGACCCAGTACTTC. Translating gives CSVEDLGGTQETQYF.

V and J are TRBV5-1 and TRBJ2-1; D is unresolved. This CDR3 region has 12 residues. With 4 bases removed from V and 9 bases from J, the gap between germline ends came to 11 bases. Germline CDR1 reads SGHRS; CDR2 reads YFSETQ. The CDR3 loop is CASSDPITEQFF. CDR3 coding DNA: TGCGCCAGCAGCGACCCGATTACTGAGCAGTTCTTC. Filled out from reference TRBV5-1 and TRBJ2-1, the complete variable domain reads KAGVTQTPRYLIKTRGQQVTLSCSPISGHRSVSWYQQTPGQGLQFLFEYFSETQRNKGNFPGRFSGRQFSNSRSEMNVSTLELGDSALYLCASSDPITEQFFGPGTRLTVL.

This sequence joins TRBV5-1 and TRBJ2-7; no clear D gene. The CDR3 has 13 amino acids. Germline V gene sequence: CDR1 SGHRS, CDR2 YFSETQ. Trimming pared 4 bases from V and 2 bases from J, leaving 10 bases between. CDR3 protein: CASSGIRTYEQYF. CDR3 nucleotides: TGCGCCAGCAGCGGTATAAGGACCTACGAGCAGTACTTC.

The chain joins TRBV29-1 to TRBJ2-7, with 7 bases identical to TRBD1. The germline gives CDR1 SQVTM, CDR2 ANQGSEA. This CDR3 has 11 amino acids. Trimming at V came to 8 bases and at J to 6 bases, leaving 7 bases not matched to a gene. This CDR3 reads CSFWTGGEQYF. The CDR3 DNA reads as TGCAGCTTCTGGACAGGCGGCGAGCAGTACTTC.

V and J are TRBV29-1 and TRBJ1-2; D is possibly TRBD1 (6 bases). The CDR3 covers 13 residues. Germline values: CDR1 SQVTM, CDR2 ANQGSEA. Trimming stripped 2 bases from V and 8 bases from J, with 15 bases between. In DNA, the CDR3 is TGCAGCGTTGAAACCGGTGGGACATTCGGCTACACCTTC. Protein sequence: CSVETGGTFGYTF.

J is TRBJ1-6 and V is TRBV5-6; the D gene is possibly TRBD1 (6 bases). The CDR3 spans 16 residues. Germline lookup yields CDR1 SGHDT and CDR2 YYEEEE. V gave up 1 base and J gave up 2 bases, with 10 bases separating them. In DNA form, the CDR3 reads TGTGCCAGCAGCTTGTCGGGACAAACCTATAATTCACCCCTCCACTTT. This codes for CASSLSGQTYNSPLHF.

This clone showed up just a few times. The chain is built from TRBV29-1 and TRBJ2-5; D call uncertain. Germline values: CDR1 SQVTM, CDR2 ANQGSEA. The CDR3 contains 12 residues. The germline V and J ends were trimmed by 5 bases and 5 bases, with 12 bases remaining between them. This CDR3 is CSVSYRPETQYF. CDR3 DNA sequence: TGCAGCGTTTCCTATCGTCCGGAGACCCAGTACTTC.

This chain joins TRBV11-3 and TRBJ2-2; possibly TRBD1 or TRBD2 for D (6 bases each). The germline V gene encodes CDR1 SGHNT and CDR2 YENEEA. The CDR3 runs 18 residues. Trimming removed 8 bases from V and 7 bases from J, with 29 bases in between. CDR3 DNA: TGTGCCAGCGGGGACCCAAATATTCGGGGGCCCAGTGGCGGGGAGCTGTTTTTT. Its translation is CASGDPNIRGPSGGELFF.

This clone was observed once. This chain joins TRBV29-1 and TRBJ1-1; TRBD1 is a possible D gene (5 bases). Germline V lookup: CDR1 SQVTM, CDR2 ANQGSEA. CDR3 length: 11 residues. Trimming cost V 6 bases and J 7 bases, with 12 bases left between them. The CDR3 protein is CSVGDRSEAFF. As DNA, the CDR3 is TGCAGCGTCGGGGACCGGAGTGAAGCTTTCTTT.

This clone has a handful of counts. The rearrangement joins TRBV18 to TRBJ2-1, with 8 bases aligning to TRBD1. CDR3 length: 14 residues. The V and J ends lost 6 bases and 1 base, in that order; junction bases with no gene match: 2. Per germline, CDR1 KGHSH and CDR2 LQKENI. The CDR3 protein is CASSGQGSYNEQFF. CDR3 in DNA: TGTGCCAGCTCCGGACAGGGATCCTACAATGAGCAGTTCTTC.

The rearrangement joins TRBV30 to TRBJ1-1; D not resolved. CDR1 and CDR2 (germline): GTSNPN, SVGIG (reference sequence). The CDR3 runs to 18 residues. Between the trimmed V and J ends, which lost 2 bases and 6 bases, there was a span of 28 bases. The CDR3 DNA follows: TGTGCCTGGAGTACCGGCAACCGGGCTTACGAAATAGAGTCTGAAGCTTTCTTT. This encodes CAWSTGNRAYEIESEAFF.

In regard to this clone: Other DNA sequences in this specimen translate into the identical CDR3. The chain is built from TRBV29-1 and TRBJ2-7; TRBD1 might be the D (6 bases). V was clipped by 4 bases and J by 2 bases, with 12 bases between them. Germline assignment: CDR1 SQVTM and CDR2 ANQGSEA. This CDR3 comprises 13 residues. The CDR3 protein is CSVGGTITYEQYF. CDR3 sequence (DNA): TGCAGCGTTGGGGGGACAATAACCTACGAGCAGTACTTC.

This sequence joins TRBV29-1 and TRBJ1-1; D may be TRBD1 (5 bases). Trimming pared 7 bases from V and 4 bases from J, leaving 16 bases between. CDR3 length equals 13 residues. Germline loops: CDR1 SQVTM, CDR2 ANQGSEA. The CDR3: CSAIRDYGTEAFF. The CDR3 nucleotides are TGCAGCGCTATCAGGGATTACGGCACTGAAGCTTTCTTT.

V is TRBV7-9 and J is TRBJ1-1; the D gene is possibly TRBD1 (5 bases). V was pared by 7 bases and J by 7 bases, with 22 bases between. There are 15 residues in the CDR3. Germline CDR1 reads SEHNR; CDR2 reads FQNEAQ (reference sequence). CDR3: CASTPNGGKEGEAFF. The CDR3 DNA reads as TGTGCCAGCACCCCAAACGGGGGGAAAGAAGGTGAAGCTTTCTTT.

In its sample, this clone was seen a few times. This chain connects TRBV11-2 to TRBJ2-3; the match to TRBD2 covers 11 bases. V shed 1 base and J 5 bases; nucleotides not matched to a gene: 8. Germline V lookup: CDR1 SGHAT, CDR2 FQNNGV. CDR3 length equals 17 residues. The CDR3 DNA reads as TGTGCCAGCAGCTTAGCCCCTAGCGGGGGGACGGGAGATACGCAGTATTTT. Translating gives CASSLAPSGGTGDTQYF.

The chain's CDR3 is CASSQPGPKGLEQYF. The CDR3 DNA is TGTGCCAGCAGCCAACCGGGACCTAAGGGACTCGAGCAGTACTTC. The chain employs TRBV14 and TRBJ2-7, with TRBD2 as a possible D gene (6 bases). Germline V gene data show CDR1 as SGHDN and CDR2 as FVKESK. This CDR3 contains 15 residues. The V end lost 2 bases, the J end lost 6 bases, and 17 bases lay between the germline ends.

The chain links TRBV5-1 to TRBJ2-1; D possibly corresponds to TRBD2 (5 bases). CDR3 length equals 15 residues. V gave up 0 bases and J gave up 6 bases, with 13 bases separating them. Germline V lookup: CDR1 SGHRS, CDR2 YFSETQ. The CDR3 DNA follows: TGCGCCAGCAGCTTGGTCTTAGATCGGGGCAATGAGCAGTTCTTC. Translating it yields CASSLVLDRGNEQFF.

The chain has TRBV30 and TRBJ1-6; D gene ambiguous. The CDR3 is 11 amino acids. CDR1 and CDR2 (germline): GTSNPN, SVGIG (reference sequence). V shed 1 base and J shed 9 bases, with 4 bases lying between them. The CDR3 region is CAWSEGSPLHF. The CDR3 DNA is TGTGCCTGGAGTGAGGGTTCACCCCTCCACTTT.

Comment on this clone: A read error may produce the germline difference seen at one junction end. The chain links TRBV6-5 to TRBJ1-2; TRBD1 matches 9 bases. From germline, CDR1 is MNHEY and CDR2 SVGAGI. CDR3 length: 15 amino acids. The CDR3, as DNA: TGTGCCAGCAGTTTGCACCGGGACAGGGACTACGGCTACACCTTC. Translated, it gives CASSLHRDRDYGYTF.

The chain has TRBV7-8 and TRBJ2-4; no definite D call. V shed 4 bases and J shed 8 bases, with 15 bases lying between them. The CDR3 extends over 14 amino acids. Germline-derived CDR1 and CDR2 are SGHVS and FQNEAQ. The CDR3 coding sequence is TGTGCCAGCAGCTACCCCAGACATCGGCACATTCAGTACTTC. Its protein product is CASSYPRHRHIQYF.

In this sample, this clone turned up a few times. The CDR3 DNA is TGTGCCAGCAGACCGGCCAACGTCCTGACTTTC. Translation: CASRPANVLTF. This chain connects TRBV7-9 to TRBJ2-6; no definite D call. This CDR3 comprises 11 residues. Trimming stripped 6 bases from V and 6 bases from J, with 3 bases between. Germline V gives CDR1 SEHNR, CDR2 FQNEAQ (reference sequence). The whole variable domain, filled in from reference TRBV7-9 and TRBJ2-6, reads DTGVSQNPRHKITKRGQNVTFRCDPISEHNRLYWYRQTLGQGPEFLTYFQNEAQLEKSRLLSDRFSAERPKGSFSTLEIQRTEQGDSAMYLCASRPANVLTFGAGSRLTVL.